This record concerns one T cell receptor beta chain sequence. Its antigen is unknown. Base qualities are not at hand, and no much larger clone is one base apart. Libraries were made using the immunoSEQ multiplex PCR assay. In TCRdb, the immuneACCESS table is reduced to in-frame sequences with V and J assigned. These tables do not hold every clone; where another copy was compared, an unresolved V gene accounts for under half, and the others remain unexplained. The sample records some 100,000 clones, almost 95% of which are singletons. Of the sample, 0.9% falls within the top ten clones. These data are taken from a study of T cell changes during pregnancy in multiple sclerosis (dated by TCRdb to about 2019). The study in broad terms: The study examined how the T cell repertoire changed over the course of pregnancy in women with multiple sclerosis.

Material: peripheral blood, obtained before pregnancy. This receptor was obtained from a female donor with multiple sclerosis, enrolled in a pregnancy study.

In nucleotide form, the sequence is TGCGCCAGCAGCCCCGGACTAGTACAAGAGACCCAGTACTTC. It specifies CASSPGLVQETQYF. The chain uses TRBV5-1 and TRBJ2-5, with 7 junctional bases fitting TRBD2. Germline trimming amounts to 4 bases on V and 2 bases on J, with 5 as the count of junction bases outside the gene matches. From a lookup of the germline V gene, CDR1 and CDR2 are SGHRS and YFSETQ. From the cysteine through the phenylalanine, the CDR3 covers 14 amino acids. The sequence is cut down to CDR3 DNA, 42 bases in frame from base 1. The entire variable domain, with the stretches around the CDR3 drawn from the reference TRBV5-1 and TRBJ2-5 proteins, is KAGVTQTPRYLIKTRGQQVTLSCSPISGHRSVSWYQQTPGQGLQFLFEYFSETQRNKGNFPGRFSGRQFSNSRSEMNVSTLELGDSALYLCASSPGLVQETQYFGPGTRLLVL.